This is a list of T cell receptor beta chains from one sample in a study of cytomegalovirus exposure and HLA in healthy donors. Produced via immunoSEQ multiplex PCR; TCRdb's table is partial and in-frame only. The table shows 55,000 to 65,000 clones, with 70% to 85% occurring only once. Material: PBMCs. These receptors were obtained from a woman in her twenties or thirties in good health and CMV-seronegative. Each CDR3 is given with its conserved first and last residue. A D gene is named only where the DNA matches it firmly. Clone size is given for some rows only: seen once, a few or many times, or a class if the clone is expanded.

clone_size,d_call,j_call,v_call,cdr3_aa,cdr3_nt
-,-,TRBJ1-5,TRBV15,CATSRDRMGGQPQHF,TGTGCCACCAGCAGAGATCGGATGGGGGGGCAGCCCCAGCATTTT
-,-,TRBJ2-3,TRBV2,CASSENSPDTQYF,TGTGCCAGCAGTGAAAACTCCCCCGATACGCAGTATTTT
-,TRBD1,TRBJ2-2,TRBV5-1,CASNPSTGETGELFF,TGCGCCAGCAACCCTTCGACAGGGGAGACCGGGGAGCTGTTTTTT
-,-,TRBJ2-1,TRBV19,CASSPSRVDIEEQFF,TGTGCCAGTAGTCCGAGCCGTGTGGACATAGAGGAGCAGTTCTTC
-,TRBD2,TRBJ2-1,TRBV7-7,CASSSGLADRSEQFF,TGTGCTAGCAGCTCGGGACTAGCGGACCGTTCGGAGCAGTTCTTC
few,-,TRBJ1-2,TRBV11-3,CASSLPLKLSYTF,TGTGCCAGCAGCTTACCACTCAAGTTGAGCTACACCTTC
once,-,TRBJ2-5,TRBV11-3,CASSLDRETQYF,TGTGCCAGCAGCTTAGATCGAGAGACCCAGTACTTC
few,-,TRBJ1-2,TRBV4-1,CASSPTQGVEYGYTF,TGCGCCAGCAGCCCTACCCAGGGTGTGGAGTATGGCTACACCTTC
-,TRBD1,TRBJ1-6,TRBV30,CAWGTEANSPLHF,TGTGCCTGGGGGACAGAAGCAAATTCACCCCTCCACTTT
once,TRBD2,TRBJ2-5,TRBV11-2,CASSLTSGSGETQYF,TGTGCCAGCAGCTTAACTAGCGGGAGCGGAGAGACCCAGTACTTC
-,-,TRBJ1-1,TRBV5-1,CASNEGLNTEAFF,TGCGCCAGCAACGAGGGCCTTAACACTGAAGCTTTCTTT
-,-,TRBJ1-1,TRBV6-5,CASSPLDSLNTEAFF,TGTGCCAGCAGCCCCCTGGACAGTCTGAACACTGAAGCTTTCTTT
-,TRBD2,TRBJ2-2,TRBV11-2,CASSLGTSGFTGELFF,TGTGCCAGCAGCTTAGGGACTAGCGGATTCACCGGGGAGCTGTTTTTT
-,TRBD1,TRBJ1-3,TRBV30,CAWSGQGLGGNTIYF,TGTGCCTGGAGTGGACAGGGGTTGGGTGGAAACACCATATATTTT
-,-,TRBJ2-3,TRBV5-1,CASSLGGDTDTQYF,TGCGCCAGCAGCTTAGGGGGAGACACAGATACGCAGTATTTT
-,-,TRBJ1-4,TRBV7-8,CASSPWTVRNEKLFF,TGTGCCAGCAGCCCGTGGACAGTTAGAAATGAAAAACTGTTTTTT
once,TRBD2,TRBJ2-1,TRBV15,CATSRDRSLAGVQFF,TGTGCCACCAGCAGAGATAGGTCACTAGCGGGTGTGCAGTTCTTC
-,TRBD2,TRBJ2-1,TRBV9,CASSVTSGRTLNEQFF,TGTGCCAGCAGCGTTACTAGCGGGAGGACCCTCAATGAGCAGTTCTTC
-,TRBD1,TRBJ1-1,TRBV6-5,CASRGQLNTEAFF,TGTGCCAGCAGGGGACAGTTGAACACTGAAGCTTTCTTT
-,TRBD1,TRBJ2-7,TRBV4-1,CASSQGQGDSYEQYF,TGCGCCAGCAGCCAAGGACAGGGGGACTCCTACGAGCAGTACTTC
-,TRBD1,TRBJ1-1,TRBV6-5,CASSYYRTGGFTEAFF,TGTGCCAGCAGTTACTATCGGACAGGGGGCTTCACTGAAGCTTTCTTT
-,-,TRBJ2-7,TRBV7-2,CASSFGRAHEQYF,TGTGCCAGCAGCTTCGGCAGGGCCCACGAGCAGTACTTC
-,TRBD1,TRBJ2-7,TRBV10-3,CAIKGTGGYEQYF,TGTGCCATCAAAGGGACAGGGGGCTACGAGCAGTACTTC
-,TRBD2,TRBJ2-1,TRBV7-2,CASRKGAGGPIPFDEQFF,TGTGCCAGCAGGAAGGGGGCGGGAGGGCCGATTCCGTTCGATGAGCAGTTCTTC
-,-,TRBJ2-6,TRBV14,CASSPLSGMLSGANVLTF,TGTGCCAGCAGCCCTCTCTCGGGGATGCTCTCTGGGGCCAACGTCCTGACTTTC
-,-,TRBJ2-7,TRBV5-4,CASSADSYEQYF,TGTGCCAGCAGCGCGGACTCCTACGAGCAGTACTTC
-,TRBD2,TRBJ2-5,TRBV2,CASSSGSGMETQYF,TGTGCCAGCTCTAGCGGGTCGGGGATGGAGACCCAGTACTTC
-,TRBD1,TRBJ1-1,TRBV7-3,CASSSTGGVDTEAFF,TGTGCCAGCAGCTCGACAGGGGGAGTGGACACTGAAGCTTTCTTT
few,-,TRBJ1-5,TRBV10-3,CAISEGGSQPQHF,TGTGCCATCAGTGAGGGGGGCAGTCAGCCCCAGCATTTT
-,-,TRBJ2-2,TRBV19,CASNQGFHTGELFF,TGTGCCAGTAATCAGGGTTTCCACACCGGGGAGCTGTTTTTT
-,TRBD1,TRBJ1-1,TRBV29-1,CSVVGTGGNTEAFF,TGCAGCGTCGTGGGGACAGGGGGGAACACTGAAGCTTTCTTT
-,TRBD1,TRBJ1-4,TRBV4-3,CASSQGTGGDEKLFF,TGCGCCAGCAGCCAGGGGACAGGGGGGGATGAAAAACTGTTTTTT
-,TRBD2,TRBJ2-2,TRBV10-3,CAINPSGGPNTGELFF,TGTGCCATCAATCCTAGCGGGGGGCCGAACACCGGGGAGCTGTTTTTT
-,TRBD1,TRBJ2-1,TRBV15,CATSRDYLGQGYNEQFF,TGTGCCACCAGCAGAGATTACCTGGGACAGGGATACAATGAGCAGTTCTTC
once,-,TRBJ2-2,TRBV9,CASEAANTGELFF,TGTGCCAGCGAAGCCGCTAACACCGGGGAGCTGTTTTTT
-,TRBD1,TRBJ2-1,TRBV7-9,CASRSRDRGPGGLYNEQFF,TGTGCCAGCAGGTCCCGGGACAGGGGACCGGGGGGGCTCTACAATGAGCAGTTCTTC
-,-,TRBJ1-3,TRBV2,CASSTRENTIYF,TGTGCCAGCAGTACTAGGGAAAACACCATATATTTT
once,-,TRBJ2-3,TRBV7-9,CASSLRKLRGPDTQYF,TGTGCCAGCAGCTTACGTAAACTAAGGGGCCCAGATACGCAGTATTTT
-,-,TRBJ2-1,TRBV18,CASSPLASSYNEQFF,TGTGCCAGCTCACCACTTGCCAGCTCCTACAATGAGCAGTTCTTC
-,-,TRBJ1-6,TRBV2,CASSGQGNNSPLHF,TGTGCCAGCAGTGGGCAGGGAAATAATTCACCCCTCCACTTT
-,-,TRBJ1-2,TRBV4-3,CASSQDPFPLFTGGYTF,TGCGCCAGCAGCCAAGATCCCTTCCCCCTTTTTACAGGGGGCTACACCTTC
-,TRBD1,TRBJ1-5,TRBV6-6,CASSSTGGMWQPQHF,TGTGCCAGCAGTTCCACAGGGGGTATGTGGCAGCCCCAGCATTTT
-,-,TRBJ1-2,TRBV30,CAWSVLNYGYTF,TGTGCCTGGAGTGTCCTGAACTATGGCTACACCTTC
-,TRBD1,TRBJ2-7,TRBV27,CASSFGTGGDYEQYF,TGTGCCAGCAGTTTCGGGACAGGGGGGGACTACGAGCAGTACTTC
once,-,TRBJ1-6,TRBV7-2,CASKGGDGYSPLHF,TGTGCCAGCAAGGGGGGGGACGGGTACTCACCCCTCCACTTT
-,TRBD2,TRBJ2-1,TRBV5-4,CASSSGTSGGAAEQFF,TGTGCCAGCAGCTCGGGGACTAGCGGGGGGGCCGCTGAGCAGTTCTTC
-,TRBD1,TRBJ2-5,TRBV11-3,CASSLGDSQNYRETQYF,TGTGCCAGCAGCTTAGGGGACAGCCAAAACTACCGGGAGACCCAGTACTTC
few,TRBD2,TRBJ2-1,TRBV9,CASSVAGNGLADEQFF,TGTGCCAGCAGCGTAGCTGGCAATGGGCTAGCGGATGAGCAGTTCTTC
once,TRBD1,TRBJ2-2,TRBV6-6,CATFGQGVDTGELFF,TGTGCCACCTTCGGACAGGGTGTAGACACCGGGGAGCTGTTTTTT
-,-,TRBJ1-1,TRBV27,CASSYRANTEAFF,TGTGCCAGCAGTTACAGAGCAAACACTGAAGCTTTCTTT
-,-,TRBJ1-3,TRBV9,CASRQGLSGNTIYF,TGTGCCAGCAGGCAGGGACTCTCTGGAAACACCATATATTTT
-,-,TRBJ1-3,TRBV7-2,CASSLNVHSGNTIYF,TGTGCCAGCAGCTTGAACGTACACTCTGGAAACACCATATATTTT